This is a list of T cell receptor beta chains from one sample in a study of T cell responses to AZD1222 COVID-19 vaccine. Using immunoSEQ multiplex PCR, the repertoire was profiled, and TCRdb retains in-frame clones only, with some absent. The data contain more than 110,000 clones, roughly nine tenths of them seen just once; the ten biggest clones take up about 3%. The sample here was peripheral blood, taken on day 0 of AZD1222 vaccination. The source is an adult in good health. Each CDR3 is given with its conserved first and last residue. Each record gives: CDR3 length, D gene, J gene, V gene, clone size, CDR3 DNA, CDR3 protein. D genes are given only for firm matches. Only part of the rows carry a size: once, few, many, or a class if the clone is expanded.

CDR3 length: 15; D gene: TRBD1; J gene: TRBJ1-1; V gene: TRBV5-1; clone size: -; CDR3 DNA: TGCGCCAGCAGCGGCGACAGGGGGCAGAACACTGAAGCTTTCTTT; CDR3 protein: CASSGDRGQNTEAFF
CDR3 length: 18; D gene: TRBD2; J gene: TRBJ2-1; V gene: TRBV19; clone size: -; CDR3 DNA: TGTGCCAGTAGTATAGGCCCGACTAGCGGGAGGGCTTACAATGAGCAGTTCTTC; CDR3 protein: CASSIGPTSGRAYNEQFF
CDR3 length: 15; D gene: TRBD1; J gene: TRBJ2-1; V gene: TRBV18; clone size: once; CDR3 DNA: TGTGCCAGCTCACCTTCGGGACAGGGGATAAATGAGCAGTTCTTC; CDR3 protein: CASSPSGQGINEQFF
CDR3 length: 15; D gene: -; J gene: TRBJ2-2; V gene: TRBV19; clone size: few; CDR3 DNA: TGTGCCAGTAGCCCACTAAGGGGGAACACCGGGGAGCTGTTTTTT; CDR3 protein: CASSPLRGNTGELFF
CDR3 length: 14; D gene: TRBD1; J gene: TRBJ1-5; V gene: TRBV24-1; clone size: -; CDR3 DNA: TGTGCCACCAGTGACTCGAAGGGGGCTCAGCCCCAGCATTTT; CDR3 protein: CATSDSKGAQPQHF
CDR3 length: 17; D gene: TRBD1; J gene: TRBJ1-4; V gene: TRBV24-1; clone size: -; CDR3 DNA: TGTGCCACCAGTGGTACCGGGACAGTCGCAACTAATGAAAAACTGTTTTTT; CDR3 protein: CATSGTGTVATNEKLFF
CDR3 length: 16; D gene: TRBD1; J gene: TRBJ1-2; V gene: TRBV19; clone size: -; CDR3 DNA: TGTGCCAGTAGTGAGACAGGGGGCGCTCCCCGCTATGGCTACACCTTC; CDR3 protein: CASSETGGAPRYGYTF
CDR3 length: 14; D gene: -; J gene: TRBJ1-1; V gene: TRBV5-1; clone size: -; CDR3 DNA: TGCGCCAGCAGCTGGCAAGTTGGGGGCACTGAAGCTTTCTTT; CDR3 protein: CASSWQVGGTEAFF
CDR3 length: 15; D gene: TRBD1; J gene: TRBJ1-1; V gene: TRBV10-3; clone size: -; CDR3 DNA: TGTGCCATCAGTGCGACAGGGGGCGGGTACACTGAAGCTTTCTTT; CDR3 protein: CAISATGGGYTEAFF
CDR3 length: 16; D gene: TRBD1; J gene: TRBJ1-5; V gene: TRBV4-3; clone size: -; CDR3 DNA: TGCGCCAGCAGCCAAGTGGGGACAGGCAACAATCAGCCCCAGCATTTT; CDR3 protein: CASSQVGTGNNQPQHF
CDR3 length: 16; D gene: TRBD2; J gene: TRBJ2-2; V gene: TRBV5-1; clone size: -; CDR3 DNA: TGCGCCAGCAGTGCAGACCCGGGAGGAATGGCCGGGGAGCTGTTTTTT; CDR3 protein: CASSADPGGMAGELFF
CDR3 length: 14; D gene: -; J gene: TRBJ2-7; V gene: TRBV7-9; clone size: few; CDR3 DNA: TGTGCCAGCAGCTCCGGGACCAACCGCTACGAGCAGTACTTC; CDR3 protein: CASSSGTNRYEQYF
CDR3 length: 13; D gene: -; J gene: TRBJ1-5; V gene: TRBV6-5; clone size: -; CDR3 DNA: TGTGCCAGCAGTACAGTTAGCAATCAGCCCCAGCATTTT; CDR3 protein: CASSTVSNQPQHF
CDR3 length: 15; D gene: TRBD1; J gene: TRBJ2-1; V gene: TRBV6-5; clone size: -; CDR3 DNA: TGTGCCAGCAGTTACAGACAGGGTAACAACAATGAGCAGTTCTTC; CDR3 protein: CASSYRQGNNNEQFF
CDR3 length: 15; D gene: -; J gene: TRBJ2-7; V gene: TRBV19; clone size: -; CDR3 DNA: TGTGCCAGTAGTAGCGGACAGAGTTACTCCTACGAGCAGTACTTC; CDR3 protein: CASSSGQSYSYEQYF
CDR3 length: 14; D gene: -; J gene: TRBJ2-7; V gene: TRBV6-1; clone size: -; CDR3 DNA: TGTGCCAGCAGTGACGTCGGGGCCACCTACGAGCAGTACTTC; CDR3 protein: CASSDVGATYEQYF
CDR3 length: 11; D gene: -; J gene: TRBJ1-2; V gene: TRBV25-1; clone size: -; CDR3 DNA: TGTGCCAGCAGTGAATTCTATGGCTACACCTTC; CDR3 protein: CASSEFYGYTF
CDR3 length: 17; D gene: -; J gene: TRBJ2-6; V gene: TRBV7-9; clone size: once; CDR3 DNA: TGTGCCAGCAGCTTAGAGGTCCGGGCCTCTGGGGCCAACGTCCTGACTTTC; CDR3 protein: CASSLEVRASGANVLTF
CDR3 length: 14; D gene: -; J gene: TRBJ1-1; V gene: TRBV19; clone size: -; CDR3 DNA: TGTGCCAGTAGTATTGGGAGTGGGGCCACTGAAGCTTTCTTT; CDR3 protein: CASSIGSGATEAFF
CDR3 length: 13; D gene: TRBD2; J gene: TRBJ2-3; V gene: TRBV30; clone size: -; CDR3 DNA: TGTACCCTAGCGGGAGGGCCCCACGATACGCAGTATTTT; CDR3 protein: CTLAGGPHDTQYF
CDR3 length: 16; D gene: -; J gene: TRBJ1-1; V gene: TRBV10-2; clone size: -; CDR3 DNA: TGCGCCAGCAGTGAGTCGCGGGCCTCGGGGAACACTGAAGCTTTCTTT; CDR3 protein: CASSESRASGNTEAFF
CDR3 length: 14; D gene: -; J gene: TRBJ2-7; V gene: TRBV29-1; clone size: -; CDR3 DNA: TGCAGCGTGGACCGGGCCGGAACCTATGGCGAGCAGTACTTC; CDR3 protein: CSVDRAGTYGEQYF
CDR3 length: 17; D gene: TRBD1; J gene: TRBJ1-3; V gene: TRBV4-2; clone size: -; CDR3 DNA: TGTGCCAGCAGCCTCGGAGCGGGGACAGAAGTAGGAAACACCATATATTTT; CDR3 protein: CASSLGAGTEVGNTIYF
CDR3 length: 13; D gene: -; J gene: TRBJ2-2; V gene: TRBV28; clone size: -; CDR3 DNA: TGTGCCAGCACCCTTTGGAGTACCGGGGAGCTGTTTTTT; CDR3 protein: CASTLWSTGELFF
CDR3 length: 14; D gene: -; J gene: TRBJ2-5; V gene: TRBV11-3; clone size: once; CDR3 DNA: TGTGCCAGCAGCTCACGGACAGTTGAAGAGACCCAGTACTTC; CDR3 protein: CASSSRTVEETQYF
CDR3 length: 14; D gene: -; J gene: TRBJ1-2; V gene: TRBV11-2; clone size: -; CDR3 DNA: TGTGCCAGCAGCTTAGAGGGAGCCCGTGGTGGCTACACCTTC; CDR3 protein: CASSLEGARGGYTF
CDR3 length: 13; D gene: -; J gene: TRBJ2-1; V gene: TRBV19; clone size: -; CDR3 DNA: TGTGCCAGTACTATTGGGGTATACAATGAGCAGTTCTTC; CDR3 protein: CASTIGVYNEQFF
CDR3 length: 18; D gene: -; J gene: TRBJ1-2; V gene: TRBV4-1; clone size: once; CDR3 DNA: TGCGCCAGCAGCCAAGATCCCAGGATAGCGGCCTCCGTTTATGGCTACACCTTC; CDR3 protein: CASSQDPRIAASVYGYTF
CDR3 length: 14; D gene: -; J gene: TRBJ1-2; V gene: TRBV5-8; clone size: -; CDR3 DNA: TGTGCCAGCAGCTTGGTTGGGCAGAACTATGGCTACACCTTC; CDR3 protein: CASSLVGQNYGYTF
CDR3 length: 15; D gene: -; J gene: TRBJ1-3; V gene: TRBV5-6; clone size: -; CDR3 DNA: TGTGCCAGCAGCTTGGCCGGGATCTCTGGAAACACCATATATTTT; CDR3 protein: CASSLAGISGNTIYF
CDR3 length: 11; D gene: TRBD2; J gene: TRBJ2-1; V gene: TRBV29-1; clone size: -; CDR3 DNA: TGCAGCATCGGGACTAGTGGAAAGCAGTTCTTC; CDR3 protein: CSIGTSGKQFF
CDR3 length: 15; D gene: TRBD1; J gene: TRBJ2-7; V gene: TRBV5-1; clone size: -; CDR3 DNA: TGCGCCAGCAGCACGCTCCGGGACAGGACCTACGAGCAGTACTTC; CDR3 protein: CASSTLRDRTYEQYF
CDR3 length: 16; D gene: -; J gene: TRBJ1-3; V gene: TRBV30; clone size: -; CDR3 DNA: TGTGCCTGGAGACCTGGACTCAAGAGCTCTGGAAACACCATATATTTT; CDR3 protein: CAWRPGLKSSGNTIYF
CDR3 length: 11; D gene: -; J gene: TRBJ2-3; V gene: TRBV29-1; clone size: -; CDR3 DNA: TGCAGCGTTGAAGAGGGGGATACGCAGTATTTT; CDR3 protein: CSVEEGDTQYF
CDR3 length: 16; D gene: -; J gene: TRBJ2-4; V gene: TRBV15; clone size: -; CDR3 DNA: TGTGCCACCAGCAGTCCTACGCGGGGTGCCAAAAACATTCAGTACTTC; CDR3 protein: CATSSPTRGAKNIQYF
CDR3 length: 12; D gene: -; J gene: TRBJ2-7; V gene: TRBV7-2; clone size: -; CDR3 DNA: TGTGCCAGCAGCTCCTCCGACTACGAGCAGTACTTC; CDR3 protein: CASSSSDYEQYF
CDR3 length: 14; D gene: -; J gene: TRBJ1-5; V gene: TRBV18; clone size: -; CDR3 DNA: TGTGCCAGCTCACCAGGGAGTTGGGGTCAGCCCCAGCATTTT; CDR3 protein: CASSPGSWGQPQHF
CDR3 length: 18; D gene: TRBD2; J gene: TRBJ2-1; V gene: TRBV19; clone size: -; CDR3 DNA: TGTGCCAGTAGTATGGGCCTCGCGGGAGTTAGGTCCTACAATGAGCAGTTCTTC; CDR3 protein: CASSMGLAGVRSYNEQFF
CDR3 length: 14; D gene: TRBD2; J gene: TRBJ2-7; V gene: TRBV27; clone size: -; CDR3 DNA: TGTGCCAGCAGTTTGACTAGCGGAAACTACGAGCAGTACTTC; CDR3 protein: CASSLTSGNYEQYF
CDR3 length: 14; D gene: TRBD1; J gene: TRBJ1-6; V gene: TRBV5-4; clone size: -; CDR3 DNA: TGTGCCAGCAGCTTAAACAGGGGGGACTCACCCCTCCACTTT; CDR3 protein: CASSLNRGDSPLHF
CDR3 length: 13; D gene: -; J gene: TRBJ2-2; V gene: TRBV4-1; clone size: -; CDR3 DNA: TGCGCCAGCAGCCAAGAGTGGACCGGGGAGCTGTTTTTT; CDR3 protein: CASSQEWTGELFF
CDR3 length: 15; D gene: -; J gene: TRBJ2-5; V gene: TRBV5-4; clone size: -; CDR3 DNA: TGTGCCAGCAGCTTGCCCGGACGTAACCAAGAGACCCAGTACTTC; CDR3 protein: CASSLPGRNQETQYF
CDR3 length: 16; D gene: TRBD2; J gene: TRBJ2-1; V gene: TRBV18; clone size: -; CDR3 DNA: TGTGCCAGCTCACCACCTGAGCAGCGGGAGGTGAATGAGCAGTTCTTC; CDR3 protein: CASSPPEQREVNEQFF
CDR3 length: 18; D gene: TRBD2; J gene: TRBJ2-3; V gene: TRBV7-2; clone size: -; CDR3 DNA: TGTGCCAGCAGCGTACTAGCGGGAGGGCGAACTCACACAGATACGCAGTATTTT; CDR3 protein: CASSVLAGGRTHTDTQYF
CDR3 length: 15; D gene: -; J gene: TRBJ2-1; V gene: TRBV25-1; clone size: -; CDR3 DNA: TGTGCCAGCCACCCCCTCGGGGGTTCCTACAATGAGCAGTTCTTC; CDR3 protein: CASHPLGGSYNEQFF
CDR3 length: 14; D gene: -; J gene: TRBJ2-4; V gene: TRBV6-5; clone size: -; CDR3 DNA: TGTGCCAGCACCGACGGGGCCAACAAAAACATTCAGTACTTC; CDR3 protein: CASTDGANKNIQYF
CDR3 length: 13; D gene: -; J gene: TRBJ1-5; V gene: TRBV24-1; clone size: -; CDR3 DNA: TGTGCCACCAGTGAGTCTAAGGGACAGCCCCAGCATTTT; CDR3 protein: CATSESKGQPQHF
CDR3 length: 13; D gene: TRBD2; J gene: TRBJ2-7; V gene: TRBV11-2; clone size: -; CDR3 DNA: TGTGCCAGCAGCCCCTCCGGGGGGGACGAGCAGTACTTC; CDR3 protein: CASSPSGGDEQYF
CDR3 length: 12; D gene: -; J gene: TRBJ1-2; V gene: TRBV5-6; clone size: -; CDR3 DNA: TGTGCCAGCAACTCGCCACCCGGCGGCTACACCTTC; CDR3 protein: CASNSPPGGYTF
CDR3 length: 14; D gene: -; J gene: TRBJ1-6; V gene: TRBV5-3; clone size: -; CDR3 DNA: TGTGCCAGAAGTCTGGCTTTCGATAATTCACCCCTCCACTTT; CDR3 protein: CARSLAFDNSPLHF